This is a list of T cell receptor beta chains from one sample in a study of T cells in Graves' hyperthyroidism and ophthalmopathy. TCRdb re-analysed the multiplex PCR reads in MiXCR, keeping a single row per CDR3 protein. The table has 94,000 or so distinct CDR3 sequences, about 51% seen once. Sequenced input: blood. These receptors came from a woman aged 40 to 50 with Graves' hyperthyroidism. The CDR3 runs from the conserved cysteine through the conserved F or W. A D gene is named only where the DNA matches it firmly. The listing skips clone size in some rows; elsewhere it reads once, few, many or a size class.

J	D	size	V	DNA	CDR3
TRBJ2-5	TRBD1	-	TRBV6-5	TGTGCCAGCAGACCTCCGGACAGGATCCCCCTGTACTTC	CASRPPDRIPLYF
TRBJ1-1	-	-	TRBV10-2	TGCGCCAGCAGTGAGAACGGGTGGAACACTGAAGCTTTCTTT	CASSENGWNTEAFF
TRBJ1-4	TRBD1	-	TRBV20-1	TGCAGTGAGCGGACAGGGAATGAAAAACTGTTTTTT	CSERTGNEKLFF
TRBJ2-3	-	many	TRBV29-1	TGCAGCGTTAACATTGTGCGAGGAGATACGCAGTATTTT	CSVNIVRGDTQYF
TRBJ1-1	-	few	TRBV7-9	TGTGCCAGCAGTTCCGCGACAGTGGGGGACACTGAAGCTTTCTTT	CASSSATVGDTEAFF
TRBJ1-3	-	medium-sized	TRBV10-3	TGTGCCATCAGTGAAGGCACGACTGGAAACACCATATATTTT	CAISEGTTGNTIYF
TRBJ1-1	TRBD1	-	TRBV10-1	TGCGCCAGCAATCCGACAGGGGCGCGGACTGAAGCTTTCTTT	CASNPTGARTEAFF
TRBJ1-6	TRBD1	many	TRBV7-2	TGTGCCAGCAGTCCCCAGGGGGGAAATTCACCCCTCCACTTT	CASSPQGGNSPLHF
TRBJ2-3	TRBD2	-	TRBV9	TGTGCCAGCAGTGGTGGCAGGGCGGGAGAAGATACGCAGTATTTT	CASSGGRAGEDTQYF
TRBJ2-1	-	-	TRBV15	TGTGCCACCAGCAGAGACTCCGGGTATGAGCAGTTCTTC	CATSRDSGYEQFF
TRBJ1-3	TRBD1	-	TRBV2	TGTGCCAGCAGTGATGGACAGGGGGCGACTGGCTTAAACACCATATATTTT	CASSDGQGATGLNTIYF
TRBJ1-1	-	many	TRBV6-5	TGTGCCAGCAGTTGGATGACCCGGGGCACTGAAGCTTTCTTT	CASSWMTRGTEAFF
TRBJ2-5	-	-	TRBV7-2	TGTGCCAGCAGCTTAGACGGGGAAGAGACCCAGTACTTC	CASSLDGEETQYF
TRBJ1-2	TRBD1	-	TRBV7-9	TGTGCCAGCAGCACGAGACAGGGGGCGGGCGGCTACACCTTC	CASSTRQGAGGYTF
TRBJ2-7	-	-	TRBV20-1	TGCAGTGCTAGGGGGGGCGAGCAGTACTTC	CSARGGEQYF
TRBJ2-2	TRBD2	-	TRBV29-1	TGCAGCTTACGGGAGGACACCGGGGAGCTGTTTTTT	CSLREDTGELFF
TRBJ2-7	TRBD1	few	TRBV30	TGTGCCTGGAGTGTACTAATAGGGGGCTTCGGGCAGTACTTC	CAWSVLIGGFGQYF
TRBJ1-2	TRBD1	-	TRBV19	TGTGCCAGTAGTACTTCTCGGACAGGGGGAGGTGGCTACACCTTC	CASSTSRTGGGGYTF
TRBJ1-1	TRBD1	many	TRBV7-8	TGTGCCAGCAGCCTGCGACAGGGGGGGGAAGCTTTCTTT	CASSLRQGGEAFF